This T cell receptor beta chain was sequenced in a study of OX40 agonist ivuxolimab in advanced cancers. Study-wide context: Age averaged around 60 years (range roughly 23 to 90), and around 87% were male. One patient with hepatocellular carcinoma and two with cutaneous melanoma, three in all, had partial responses. Study conclusions and caveats: Clonal expansion from baseline to week 6 occurred in both CD4+ and CD8+ T cells.

Profiled with immunoSEQ multiplex PCR; TCRdb holds only in-frame clones, not every one. The sample has 55,000 to 65,000 clones; approximately 90% are singletons. The ends were cut back, 4 bases at V and 4 bases at J, with 13 bases in the middle. The CDR3 spans 14 residues. The germline V gene has CDR1 SNHLY and CDR2 FYNNEI. Regarding this clone: Its matching antigen is unknown.

The starting material was CD4+ or CD8+ T cells sorted from blood, obtained in a trial of the OX40 agonist ivuxolimab. The sequence came from an adult with an advanced solid tumor such as melanoma, head and neck, liver or kidney cancer. This chain uses TRBV2 with TRBJ1-2; D is unresolved. The chain's CDR3 is CASSGAGKVYGYTF. In DNA, the CDR3 is TGTGCCAGCAGTGGAGCAGGAAAAGTCTATGGCTACACCTTC.